The T cell receptor (beta chain) described here comes from a study of T cell repertoires in cytomegalovirus infection. Findings and caveats of the study: CMV-specific HLA-C-restricted TCR beta clonotypes dominated the ex vivo response.

TCRdb independently ran MiXCR on the reads; one entry per CDR3 protein. There are about half a million distinct CDR3 sequences in the sample; around 30% occur only once, and 17% lies in the top ten. V shed 8 bases, J shed 3 bases, and the junction held 2 bases outside the gene matches. CDR3 size: 13 residues. A word on this clonotype: Its antigen is currently unknown.

This TCR came from a human donor in good health (CMV status not recorded). Some clones in this sample may be carry-over from other donors' samples. The chain uses TRBV12-3 or TRBV12-4 and TRBJ2-3, with TRBD1 matching 10 bases. The specimen was cultured PBMCs, collected from culture after CMV antigen stimulation. Written as DNA, the CDR3 is TGTGCCAGCGGGGACAGGGGAACAGATACGCAGTATTTT. The encoded protein is CASGDRGTDTQYF.